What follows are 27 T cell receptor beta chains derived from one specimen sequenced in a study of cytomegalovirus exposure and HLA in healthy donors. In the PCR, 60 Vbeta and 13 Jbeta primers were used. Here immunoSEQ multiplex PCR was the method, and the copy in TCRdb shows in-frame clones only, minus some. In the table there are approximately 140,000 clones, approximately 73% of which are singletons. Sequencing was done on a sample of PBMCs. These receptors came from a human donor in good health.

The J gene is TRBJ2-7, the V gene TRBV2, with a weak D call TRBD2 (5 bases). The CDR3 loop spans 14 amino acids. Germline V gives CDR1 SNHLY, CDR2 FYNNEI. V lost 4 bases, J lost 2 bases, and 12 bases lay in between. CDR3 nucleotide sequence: TGTGCCAGCAGTGGTAGGACTGGCACCTACGAGCAGTACTTC. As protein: CASSGRTGTYEQYF.

The CDR3 DNA follows: TGTGCCAGCAGCTTCGGGGTTCTGGAGCAGTACTTC. Amino acids: CASSFGVLEQYF. The chain links TRBV5-5 to TRBJ2-7; tentative D call: TRBD2 (5 bases). Per germline, CDR1 SGHKS and CDR2 YYEKEE (reference sequence). Deletions cut 2 bases from V and 7 bases from J, with 10 bases between. The CDR3 runs 12 residues.

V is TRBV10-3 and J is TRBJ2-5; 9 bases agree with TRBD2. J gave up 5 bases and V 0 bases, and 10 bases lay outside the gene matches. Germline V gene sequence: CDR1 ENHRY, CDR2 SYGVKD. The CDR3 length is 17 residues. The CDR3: CAISESFSGSRWETQYF. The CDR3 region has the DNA TGTGCCATCAGTGAGTCGTTTAGCGGGAGCCGTTGGGAGACCCAGTACTTC.

DNA for the CDR3: TGTGCCAGCAGCAAACGGGACTCGGTAGATACGCAGTATTTT. It translates to CASSKRDSVDTQYF. The chain has TRBV7-2 and TRBJ2-3; tentative D call: TRBD2 (6 bases). Germline-derived CDR1 and CDR2 are SGHTA and FQGNSA. This CDR3 has 14 residues. Trimming shortened V by 5 bases and J by 5 bases, and 14 bases separated the two germline ends.

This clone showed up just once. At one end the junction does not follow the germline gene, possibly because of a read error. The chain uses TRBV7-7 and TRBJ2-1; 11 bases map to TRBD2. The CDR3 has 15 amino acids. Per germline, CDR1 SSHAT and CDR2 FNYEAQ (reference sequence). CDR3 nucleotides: TGTGCTAGCAGCCCGGGACTAGCGGCATACAATGAGCAGTTCTTC. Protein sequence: CASSPGLAAYNEQFF.

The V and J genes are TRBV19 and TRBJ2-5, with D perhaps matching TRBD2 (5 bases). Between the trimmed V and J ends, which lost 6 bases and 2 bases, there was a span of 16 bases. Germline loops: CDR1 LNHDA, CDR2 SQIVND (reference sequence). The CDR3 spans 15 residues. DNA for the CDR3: TGTGCCAGTAGCCCAGCGACGGGGTTACAAGAGACCCAGTACTTC. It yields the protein CASSPATGLQETQYF.

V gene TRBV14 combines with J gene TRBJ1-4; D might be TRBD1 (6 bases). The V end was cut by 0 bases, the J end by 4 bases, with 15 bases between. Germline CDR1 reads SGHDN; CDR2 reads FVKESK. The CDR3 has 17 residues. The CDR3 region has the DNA TGTGCCAGCAGCCAAGATCCTCCAGGGGTTATTAATGAAAAACTGTTTTTT. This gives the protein CASSQDPPGVINEKLFF.

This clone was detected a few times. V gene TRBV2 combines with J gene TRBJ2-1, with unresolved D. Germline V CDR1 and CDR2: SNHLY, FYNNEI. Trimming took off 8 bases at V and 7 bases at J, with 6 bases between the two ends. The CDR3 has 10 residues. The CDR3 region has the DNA TGTGCCAGCGGGCGAAATGAGCAGTTCTTC. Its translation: CASGRNEQFF.

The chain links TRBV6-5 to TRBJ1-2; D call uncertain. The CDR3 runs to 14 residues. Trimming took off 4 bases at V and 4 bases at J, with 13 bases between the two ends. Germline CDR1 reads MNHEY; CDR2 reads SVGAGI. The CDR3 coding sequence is TGTGCCAGCAGTTCCCCGGGATACCCCTATGGCTACACCTTC. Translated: CASSSPGYPYGYTF.

The CDR3 here is CASSLSDTRLNTEAFF. As DNA, the CDR3 is TGTGCCAGCAGCTTGTCGGACACCCGGCTGAACACTGAAGCTTTCTTT. The rearrangement uses TRBV7-2 and TRBJ1-1; TRBD1 might be the D (5 bases). The CDR3 extends over 16 amino acids. Per germline, CDR1 SGHTA and CDR2 FQGNSA. V was shortened by 3 bases and J by 0 bases, with 14 bases between the two germline ends.

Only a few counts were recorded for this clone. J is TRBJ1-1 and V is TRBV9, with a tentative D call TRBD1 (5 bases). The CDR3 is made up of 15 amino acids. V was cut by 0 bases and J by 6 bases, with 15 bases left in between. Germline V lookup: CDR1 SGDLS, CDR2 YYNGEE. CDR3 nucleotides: TGTGCCAGCAGCGTAGAAGGGGTCCCTGGGGCTGAAGCTTTCTTT. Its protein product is CASSVEGVPGAEAFF.

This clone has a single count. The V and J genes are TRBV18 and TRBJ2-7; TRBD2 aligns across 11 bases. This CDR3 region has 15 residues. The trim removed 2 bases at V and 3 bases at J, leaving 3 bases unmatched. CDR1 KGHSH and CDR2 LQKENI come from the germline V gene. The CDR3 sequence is CASSPTGTSGYEQYF. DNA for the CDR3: TGTGCCAGCTCACCAACCGGGACTAGCGGCTACGAGCAGTACTTC.

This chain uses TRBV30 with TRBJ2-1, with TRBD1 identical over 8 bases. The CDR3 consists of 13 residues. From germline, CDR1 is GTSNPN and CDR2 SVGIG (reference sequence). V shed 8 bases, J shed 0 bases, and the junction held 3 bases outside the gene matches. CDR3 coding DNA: TGTGCCACTGACAGGGGCTCCTACAATGAGCAGTTCTTC. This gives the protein CATDRGSYNEQFF.

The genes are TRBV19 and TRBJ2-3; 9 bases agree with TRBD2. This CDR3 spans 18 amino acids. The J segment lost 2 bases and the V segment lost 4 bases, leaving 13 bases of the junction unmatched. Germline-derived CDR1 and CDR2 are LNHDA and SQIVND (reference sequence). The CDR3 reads CASSNPLGLAGTTDTQYF. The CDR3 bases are TGTGCCAGTAGTAACCCTTTAGGGCTAGCGGGGACCACAGATACGCAGTATTTT.

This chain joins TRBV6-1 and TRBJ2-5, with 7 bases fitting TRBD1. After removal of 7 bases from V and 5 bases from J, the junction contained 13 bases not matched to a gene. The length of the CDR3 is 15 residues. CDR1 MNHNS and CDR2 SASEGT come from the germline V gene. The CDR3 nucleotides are TGTGCCAGCATCGGAGTTGGGGGCAGGGGGGAGACCCAGTACTTC. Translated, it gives CASIGVGGRGETQYF.

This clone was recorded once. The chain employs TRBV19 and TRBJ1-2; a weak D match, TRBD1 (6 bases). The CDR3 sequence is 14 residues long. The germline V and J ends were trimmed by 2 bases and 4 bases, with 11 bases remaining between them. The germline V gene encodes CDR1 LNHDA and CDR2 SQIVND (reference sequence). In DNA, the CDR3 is TGTGCCAGTAGTATACGGGGGGGCGCCTATGGCTACACCTTC. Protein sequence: CASSIRGGAYGYTF.

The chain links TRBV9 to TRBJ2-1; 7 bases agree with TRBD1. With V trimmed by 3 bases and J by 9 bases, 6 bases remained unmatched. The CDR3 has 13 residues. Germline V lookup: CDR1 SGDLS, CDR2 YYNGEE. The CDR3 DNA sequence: TGTGCCAGCAGCGCCCGAACAGGGGTTGAGCAGTTCTTC. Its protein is CASSARTGVEQFF.

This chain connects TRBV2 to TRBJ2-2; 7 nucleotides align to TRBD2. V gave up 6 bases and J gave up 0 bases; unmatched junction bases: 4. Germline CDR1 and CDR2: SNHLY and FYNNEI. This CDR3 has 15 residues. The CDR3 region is CASSQLASNTGELFF. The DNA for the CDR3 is TGTGCCAGCAGCCAACTAGCGTCGAACACCGGGGAGCTGTTTTTT.

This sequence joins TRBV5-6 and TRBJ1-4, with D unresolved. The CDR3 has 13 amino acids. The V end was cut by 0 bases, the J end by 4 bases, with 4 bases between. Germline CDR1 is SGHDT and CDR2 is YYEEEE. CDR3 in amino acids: CASSLANNEKLFF. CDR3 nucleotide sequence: TGTGCCAGCAGCTTGGCCAATAATGAAAAACTGTTTTTT. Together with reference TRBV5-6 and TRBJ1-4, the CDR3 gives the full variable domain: DAGVTQSPTHLIKTRGQQVTLRCSPKSGHDTVSWYQQALGQGPQFIFQYYEEEERQRGNFPDRFSGHQFPNYSSELNVNALLLGDSALYLCASSLANNEKLFFGSGTQLSVL.

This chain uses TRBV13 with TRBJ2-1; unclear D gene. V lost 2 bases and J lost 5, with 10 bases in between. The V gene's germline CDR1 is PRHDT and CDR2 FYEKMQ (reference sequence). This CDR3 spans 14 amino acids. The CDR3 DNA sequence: TGTGCCAGCAGCTTACGGGTCGCAGACAATGAGCAGTTCTTC. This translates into CASSLRVADNEQFF.

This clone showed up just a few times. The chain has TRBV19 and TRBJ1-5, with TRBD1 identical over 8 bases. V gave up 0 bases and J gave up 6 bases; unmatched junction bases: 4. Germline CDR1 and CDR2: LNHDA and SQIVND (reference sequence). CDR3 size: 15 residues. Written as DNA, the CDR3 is TGTGCCAGTAGTATAGAGGACAGGGTGGGTCAGCCCCAGCATTTT. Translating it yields CASSIEDRVGQPQHF. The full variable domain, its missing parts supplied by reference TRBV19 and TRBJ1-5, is DGGITQSPKYLFRKEGQNVTLSCEQNLNHDAMYWYRQDPGQGLRLIYYSQIVNDFQKGDIAEGYSVSREKKESFPLTVTSAQKNPTAFYLCASSIEDRVGQPQHFGDGTRLSIL.

The chain's CDR3 is CASSFRTVEEQYF. As DNA, the CDR3 is TGTGCCAGCAGCTTTCGCACGGTGGAGGAGCAGTACTTC. This chain uses TRBV7-8 with TRBJ2-7, with unresolved D. The CDR3 length is 13 residues. CDR1 and CDR2 (germline): SGHVS, FQNEAQ. Trimming stripped 3 bases from V and 7 bases from J, with 13 bases between.

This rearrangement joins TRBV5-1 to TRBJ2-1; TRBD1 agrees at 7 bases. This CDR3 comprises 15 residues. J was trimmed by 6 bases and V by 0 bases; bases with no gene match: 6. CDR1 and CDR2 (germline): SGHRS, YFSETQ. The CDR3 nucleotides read TGCGCCAGCAGCTTGGATGTGGGACAGCCCAATGAGCAGTTCTTC. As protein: CASSLDVGQPNEQFF.

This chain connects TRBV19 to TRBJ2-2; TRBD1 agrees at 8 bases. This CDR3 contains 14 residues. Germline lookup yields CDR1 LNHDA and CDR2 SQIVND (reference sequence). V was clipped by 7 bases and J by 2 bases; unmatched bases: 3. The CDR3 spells CASTGQVNTGELFF. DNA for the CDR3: TGTGCCAGTACGGGACAGGTAAACACCGGGGAGCTGTTTTTT.

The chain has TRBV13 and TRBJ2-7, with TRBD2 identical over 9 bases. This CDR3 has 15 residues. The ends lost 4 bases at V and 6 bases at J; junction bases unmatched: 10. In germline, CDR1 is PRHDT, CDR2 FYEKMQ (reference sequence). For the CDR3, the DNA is TGTGCCAGCAGCTCCAGTTCCGGGCGGGGGGGCGAGCAGTACTTC. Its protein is CASSSSSGRGGEQYF.

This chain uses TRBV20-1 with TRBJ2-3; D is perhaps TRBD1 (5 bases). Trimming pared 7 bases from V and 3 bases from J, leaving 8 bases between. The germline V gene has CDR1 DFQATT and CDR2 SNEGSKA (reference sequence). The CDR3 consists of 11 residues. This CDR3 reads CSGQGTDTQYF. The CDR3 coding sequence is TGCAGTGGTCAGGGAACAGATACGCAGTATTTT.

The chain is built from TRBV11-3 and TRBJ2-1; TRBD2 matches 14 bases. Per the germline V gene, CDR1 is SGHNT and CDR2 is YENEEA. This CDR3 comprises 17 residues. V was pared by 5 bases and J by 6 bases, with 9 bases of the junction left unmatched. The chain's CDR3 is CASSENRLAGGRNEQFF. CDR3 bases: TGTGCCAGCAGCGAAAACCGACTAGCGGGAGGGCGCAATGAGCAGTTCTTC.